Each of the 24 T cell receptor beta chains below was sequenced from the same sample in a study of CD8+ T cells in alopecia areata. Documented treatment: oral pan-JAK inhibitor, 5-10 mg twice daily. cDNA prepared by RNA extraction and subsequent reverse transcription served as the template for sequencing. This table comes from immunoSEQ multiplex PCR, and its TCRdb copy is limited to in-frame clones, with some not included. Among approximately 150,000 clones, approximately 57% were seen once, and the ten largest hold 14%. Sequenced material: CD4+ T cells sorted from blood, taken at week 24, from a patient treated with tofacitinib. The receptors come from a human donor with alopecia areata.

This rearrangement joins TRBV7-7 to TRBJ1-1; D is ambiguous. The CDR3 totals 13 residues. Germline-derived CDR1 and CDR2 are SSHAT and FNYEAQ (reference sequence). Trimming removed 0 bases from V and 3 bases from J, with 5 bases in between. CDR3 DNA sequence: TGTGCCAGCAGCTTAGCAGAAGACACTGAAGCTTTCTTT. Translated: CASSLAEDTEAFF.

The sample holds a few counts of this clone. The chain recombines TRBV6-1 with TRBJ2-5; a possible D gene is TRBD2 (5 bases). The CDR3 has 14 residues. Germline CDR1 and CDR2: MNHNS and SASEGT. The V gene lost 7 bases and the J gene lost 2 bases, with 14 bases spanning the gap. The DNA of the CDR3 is TGTGCCAGCACTAGCAGGCAGTCACAAGAGACCCAGTACTTC. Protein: CASTSRQSQETQYF.

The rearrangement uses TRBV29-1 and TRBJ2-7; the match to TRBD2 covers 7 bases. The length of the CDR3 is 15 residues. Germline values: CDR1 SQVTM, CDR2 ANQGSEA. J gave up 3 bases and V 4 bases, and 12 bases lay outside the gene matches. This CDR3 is CSVGLATSYIYEQYF. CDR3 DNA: TGCAGCGTTGGGCTCGCGACTAGCTACATCTACGAGCAGTACTTC.

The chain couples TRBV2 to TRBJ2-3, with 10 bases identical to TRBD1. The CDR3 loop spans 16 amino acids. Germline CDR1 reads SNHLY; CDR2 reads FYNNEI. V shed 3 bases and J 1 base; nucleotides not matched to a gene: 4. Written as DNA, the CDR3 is TGTGCCAGCAGTGAGAGACAGGGGGCGGGCACAGATACGCAGTATTTT. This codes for CASSERQGAGTDTQYF.

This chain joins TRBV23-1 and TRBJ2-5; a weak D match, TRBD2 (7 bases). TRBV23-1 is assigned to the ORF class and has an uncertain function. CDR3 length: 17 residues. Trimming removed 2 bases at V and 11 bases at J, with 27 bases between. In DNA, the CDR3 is TGCGCCAGCAGTCAAACCCTCGGCGCGGGGGCCCGCGCAGAGCAGTACTTC. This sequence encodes CASSQTLGAGARAEQYF.

The CDR3 sequence is CAHGTSNTGELFF. The CDR3, as DNA: TGTGCCCACGGGACTTCGAACACCGGGGAGCTGTTTTTT. The genes are TRBV30 and TRBJ2-2; a possible D gene is TRBD2 (6 bases). CDR1 and CDR2 from the germline V gene are GTSNPN and SVGIG (reference sequence). This CDR3 region has 13 residues. V lost 8 bases and J lost 0, with 10 bases in between.

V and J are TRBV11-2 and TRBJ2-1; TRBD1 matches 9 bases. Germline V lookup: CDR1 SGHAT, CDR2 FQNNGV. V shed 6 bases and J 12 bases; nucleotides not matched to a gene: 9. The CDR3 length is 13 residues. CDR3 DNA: TGTGCCAGCAGTAACGGACAGGGGATTGCGCAGTTCTTC. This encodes CASSNGQGIAQFF.

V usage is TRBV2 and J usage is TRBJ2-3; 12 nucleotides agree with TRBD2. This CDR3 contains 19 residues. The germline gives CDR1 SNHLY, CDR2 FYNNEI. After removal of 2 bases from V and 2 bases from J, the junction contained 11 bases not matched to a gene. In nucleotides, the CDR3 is TGTGCCAGCAGTGAACAGCTGTGGACTAGCGGGGAGTTCACAGATACGCAGTATTTT. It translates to CASSEQLWTSGEFTDTQYF.

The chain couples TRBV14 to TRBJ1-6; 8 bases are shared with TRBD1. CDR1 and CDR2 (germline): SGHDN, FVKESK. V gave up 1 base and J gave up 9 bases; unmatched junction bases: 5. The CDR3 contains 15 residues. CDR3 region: CASSQGQGISSPLHF. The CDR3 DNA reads TGTGCCAGCAGCCAAGGACAGGGGATAAGTTCACCCCTCCACTTT.

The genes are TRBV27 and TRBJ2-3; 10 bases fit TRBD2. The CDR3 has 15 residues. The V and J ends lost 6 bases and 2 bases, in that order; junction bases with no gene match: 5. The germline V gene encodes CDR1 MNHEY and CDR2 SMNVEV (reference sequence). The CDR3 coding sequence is TGTGCCAGCAGAGGACTAGCGGTTCTCACAGATACGCAGTATTTT. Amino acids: CASRGLAVLTDTQYF.

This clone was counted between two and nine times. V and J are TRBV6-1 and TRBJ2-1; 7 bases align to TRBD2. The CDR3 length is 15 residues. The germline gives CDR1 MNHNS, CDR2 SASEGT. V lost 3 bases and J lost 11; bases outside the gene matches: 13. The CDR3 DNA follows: TGTGCCAGCAGTGACCCCCAAAGGGCAGCGGGGCAGCAGTTCTTC. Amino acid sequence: CASSDPQRAAGQQFF.

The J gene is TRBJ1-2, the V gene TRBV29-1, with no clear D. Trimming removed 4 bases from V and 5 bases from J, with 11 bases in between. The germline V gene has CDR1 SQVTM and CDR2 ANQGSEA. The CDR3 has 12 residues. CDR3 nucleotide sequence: TGCAGCGTTGGGGGTTTGGGGTATGGCTACACCTTC. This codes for CSVGGLGYGYTF.

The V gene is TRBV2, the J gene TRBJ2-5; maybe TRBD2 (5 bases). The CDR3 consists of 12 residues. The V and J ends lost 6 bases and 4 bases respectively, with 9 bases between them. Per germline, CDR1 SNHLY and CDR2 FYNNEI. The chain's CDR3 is CASRAGGETQYF. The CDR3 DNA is TGTGCCAGCAGGGCGGGCGGAGAGACCCAGTACTTC. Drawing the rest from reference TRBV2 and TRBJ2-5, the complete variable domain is EPEVTQTPSHQVTQMGQEVILRCVPISNHLYFYWYRQILGQKVEFLVSFYNNEISEKSEIFDDQFSVERPDGSNFTLKIRSTKLEDSAMYFCASRAGGETQYFGPGTRLLVL.

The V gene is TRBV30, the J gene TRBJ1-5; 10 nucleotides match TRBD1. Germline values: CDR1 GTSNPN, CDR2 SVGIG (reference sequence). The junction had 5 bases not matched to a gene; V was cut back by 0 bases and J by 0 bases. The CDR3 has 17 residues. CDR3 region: CAWSVGQGTYSNQPQHF. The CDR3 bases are TGTGCCTGGAGTGTGGGACAGGGGACTTATAGCAATCAGCCCCAGCATTTT.

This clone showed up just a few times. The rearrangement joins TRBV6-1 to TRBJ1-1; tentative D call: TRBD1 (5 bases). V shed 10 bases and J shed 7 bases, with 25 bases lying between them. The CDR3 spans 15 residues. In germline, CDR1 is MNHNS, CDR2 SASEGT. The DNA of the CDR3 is TGTGCCATCAGCCGAGTCGGACTCGGGGCTGGTGAAGCTTTCTTT. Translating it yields CAISRVGLGAGEAFF.

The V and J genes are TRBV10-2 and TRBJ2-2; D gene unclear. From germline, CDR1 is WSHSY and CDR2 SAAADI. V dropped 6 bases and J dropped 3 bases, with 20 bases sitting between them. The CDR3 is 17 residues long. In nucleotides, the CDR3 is TGCGCCAGCAGGGGGTTGGTACCGCTCTTACACACCGGGGAGCTGTTTTTT. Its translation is CASRGLVPLLHTGELFF.

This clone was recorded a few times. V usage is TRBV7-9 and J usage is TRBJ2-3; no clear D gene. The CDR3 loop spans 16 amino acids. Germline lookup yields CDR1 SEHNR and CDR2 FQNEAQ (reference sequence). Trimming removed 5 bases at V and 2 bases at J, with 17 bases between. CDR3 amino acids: CASSPSGSRHTDTQYF. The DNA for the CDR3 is TGTGCCAGCAGCCCCTCGGGTAGTAGGCACACAGATACGCAGTATTTT.

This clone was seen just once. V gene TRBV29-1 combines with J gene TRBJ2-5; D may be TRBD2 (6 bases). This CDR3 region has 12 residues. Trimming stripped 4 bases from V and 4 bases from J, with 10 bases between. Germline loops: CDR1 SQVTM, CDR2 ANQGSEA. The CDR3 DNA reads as TGCAGCGTTGTAGCGGTAAGAGAGACCCAGTACTTC. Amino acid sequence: CSVVAVRETQYF.

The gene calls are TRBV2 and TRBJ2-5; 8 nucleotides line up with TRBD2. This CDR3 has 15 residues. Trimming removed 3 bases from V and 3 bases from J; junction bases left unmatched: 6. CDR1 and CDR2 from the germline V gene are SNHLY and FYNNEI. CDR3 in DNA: TGTGCCAGCAGTGAGCGGCGGGGGGACAAAGAGACCCAGTACTTC. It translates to CASSERRGDKETQYF.

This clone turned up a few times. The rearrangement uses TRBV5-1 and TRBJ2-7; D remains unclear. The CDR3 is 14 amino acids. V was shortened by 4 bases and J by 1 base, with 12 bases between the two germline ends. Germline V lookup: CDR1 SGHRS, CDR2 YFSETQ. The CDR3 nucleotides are TGCGCCAGCAGCCCTGGGCAGCCATCCTACGAGCAGTACTTC. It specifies CASSPGQPSYEQYF.

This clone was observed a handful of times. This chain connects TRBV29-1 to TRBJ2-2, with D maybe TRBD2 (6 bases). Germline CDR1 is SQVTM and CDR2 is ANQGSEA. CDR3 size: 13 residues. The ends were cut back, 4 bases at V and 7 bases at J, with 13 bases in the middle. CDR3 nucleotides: TGCAGCGTTGCGCGGGACGCAGGCGGGGAGCTGTTTTTT. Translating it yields CSVARDAGGELFF.

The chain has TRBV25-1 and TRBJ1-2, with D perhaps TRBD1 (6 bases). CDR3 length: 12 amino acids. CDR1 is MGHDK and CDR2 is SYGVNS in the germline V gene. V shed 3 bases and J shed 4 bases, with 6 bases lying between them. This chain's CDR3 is CASSEDSYGYTF. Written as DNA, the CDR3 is TGTGCCAGCAGTGAGGACAGCTATGGCTACACCTTC.

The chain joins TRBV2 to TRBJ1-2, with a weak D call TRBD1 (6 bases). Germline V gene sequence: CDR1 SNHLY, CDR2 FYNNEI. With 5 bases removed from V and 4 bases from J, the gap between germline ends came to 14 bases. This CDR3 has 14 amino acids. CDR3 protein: CASSQDSSSYGYTF. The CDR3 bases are TGTGCCAGCAGTCAGGACAGCTCATCCTATGGCTACACCTTC.

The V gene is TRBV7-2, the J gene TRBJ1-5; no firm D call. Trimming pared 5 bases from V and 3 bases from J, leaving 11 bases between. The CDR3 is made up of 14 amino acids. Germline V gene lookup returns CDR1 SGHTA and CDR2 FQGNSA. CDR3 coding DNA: TGTGCCAGCAGCCTCGGACGGATCAATCAGCCCCAGCATTTT. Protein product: CASSLGRINQPQHF.